This T cell receptor beta chain was captured by sequencing in a study of human T cells and chemical hapten exposure. This CDR3 is built from 13 residues. V lost 5 bases, J lost 3 bases, and 11 bases lay in between. Comments on this clonotype: The target antigen is unknown.

Original data processing: Counting gave a median of 95,638 TCRs per sample, with values ranging from 23,224 to 690,600. TCRdb reanalysed the RACE reads using MiXCR and keeps one entry per CDR3 protein. The V and J calls come from TCRdb's annotation, not from the publication. The sample contains about 120,000 distinct CDR3 sequences, roughly an eighth of which appear only once. Whole-study findings and limits: Alopecia affecting every donor means their immune response may not match healthy people's.

The time point here: patch test 1, 2 weeks after DPC sensitization. Treatment specified: therapeutic diphenylcyclopropenone sensitization with weekly scalp DPC. The study drew its donors from alopecia patients who were 18 to 70 years old and suitable for DPC. The material was whole blood, obtained in connection with sensitization to the hapten diphenylcyclopropenone (DPC). The sequence was obtained from a young man with alopecia areata. Some clones in this sample may be carry-over from other donors' samples. V is TRBV12-3 or TRBV12-4 and J is TRBJ2-7; D possibly uses TRBD1 or TRBD2 (5 bases each). The CDR3 region is CASSLGTRYEQYF. The CDR3 DNA follows: TGTGCCAGCAGTCTCGGGACCCGCTACGAGCAGTACTTC.